Below, 32 T cell receptor beta chains from the same sample are listed, as sequenced in a study of T cells in Graves' hyperthyroidism and ophthalmopathy. RNA transcripts provided the source from which TCR beta CDR3 regions were amplified. The HTBI primer set drove a first-round RT-PCR of the TCR CDR3. TCRdb re-called the multiplex PCR reads with MiXCR, one entry per CDR3 protein. The sample yields 480,000 or so distinct CDR3 sequences, approximately 49% seen once. The specimen sequenced was peripheral blood or thyroid tissue (not recorded which). The receptors shown here come from an adult woman with Graves' disease, either hyperthyroidism or ophthalmopathy (not recorded which).

This clonotype appeared many times. The chain employs TRBV19 and TRBJ1-1; 7 bases map to TRBD1. Germline assignment: CDR1 LNHDA and CDR2 SQIVND (reference sequence). CDR3 length: 13 residues. Trimming took 4 bases from V and 3 from J; bases not matched to a gene: 2. The CDR3 here is CASSRGQHTEAFF. CDR3 sequence (DNA): TGTGCCAGTAGTAGGGGACAGCACACTGAAGCTTTCTTT.

The V gene is TRBV19, the J gene TRBJ2-2; D gene ambiguous. There are 13 residues in the CDR3. Germline V gene sequence: CDR1 LNHDA, CDR2 SQIVND (reference sequence). V dropped 4 bases and J dropped 7 bases, with 10 bases sitting between them. CDR3 sequence reads: CASSKTLDGELFF. CDR3 sequence (DNA): TGTGCCAGTAGTAAGACGTTGGACGGGGAGCTGTTTTTT.

The chain uses TRBV12-3 or TRBV12-4 and TRBJ1-2, with D possibly matching TRBD1 (5 bases). Trimming removed 3 bases from V and 7 bases from J, with 9 bases in between. The CDR3 loop spans 12 amino acids. The CDR3: CASSFWRGGYTF. The CDR3 bases are TGTGCCAGCAGTTTTTGGAGGGGTGGCTACACCTTC.

CDR3 in amino acids: CASTGGIDTEAFF. The CDR3 DNA is TGTGCCAGCACCGGAGGGATAGACACTGAAGCTTTCTTT. The chain uses TRBV10-3 and TRBJ1-1; no clear D gene. The CDR3 is 13 amino acids. The V and J ends lost 10 bases and 3 bases respectively, with 15 bases between them. From germline, CDR1 is ENHRY and CDR2 SYGVKD.

This clonotype was counted only a few times. The chain joins TRBV25-1 to TRBJ1-5; the match to TRBD1 covers 7 bases. Germline CDR1 is MGHDK and CDR2 is SYGVNS. The CDR3 covers 14 residues. V shed 3 bases, J shed 7 bases, and the junction held 6 bases outside the gene matches. The CDR3 DNA reads as TGTGCCAGCAGTGATGTGACAGGGATCCAGCCCCAGCATTTT. The encoded protein is CASSDVTGIQPQHF.

The J gene is TRBJ1-3, the V gene TRBV29-1; tentatively, D is TRBD1 (6 bases). This CDR3 is 13 amino acids long. V lost 8 bases and J lost 2, with 13 bases in between. The germline V gene encodes CDR1 SQVTM and CDR2 ANQGSEA. The CDR3 coding sequence is TGCAGCTTGGGGGCGTCAACTGGAAACACCATATATTTT. This gives the protein CSLGASTGNTIYF.

The count of this clonotype is one. A read error may explain this, as a much larger clone is one base away. The CDR3 region is CASSGGLSRYEQYF. The CDR3 DNA is TGTGCCAGCAGCGGCGGGCTTTCCAGGTACGAGCAGTACTTC. The chain recombines TRBV11-3 with TRBJ2-7; D is possibly TRBD2 (5 bases). The CDR3 extends over 14 amino acids. Germline V lookup: CDR1 SGHNT, CDR2 YENEEA. V dropped 5 bases and J dropped 4 bases, with 15 bases sitting between them.

Concerning this clonotype: One end of the junction fails to match germline, which may point to a read error. The genes are TRBV7-2 and TRBJ2-2; possible D gene TRBD2, 6 bases. Germline values: CDR1 SGHTA, CDR2 FQGNSA. The CDR3 is made up of 16 amino acids. The CDR3 region is CASSLAPTGRPGELFF. DNA for the CDR3: TGCGCCAGCAGCTTGGCCCCCACCGGGAGACCCGGGGAGCTGTTTTTT.

In this sample, this clonotype turned up many times. The chain employs TRBV11-2 and TRBJ2-7; no clear D. The germline V and J ends were trimmed by 5 bases and 3 bases, with 5 bases remaining between them. The CDR3 covers 11 residues. In germline, CDR1 is SGHAT, CDR2 FQNNGV. The CDR3, as DNA: TGTGCCAGCAGCCGTTTCTACGAGCAGTACTTC. Translating it yields CASSRFYEQYF.

This clonotype was counted between two and nine times. V is TRBV10-2 and J is TRBJ1-1; D is undetermined. The CDR3 is 13 amino acids. V was trimmed by 1 base and J by 1 base, leaving 4 bases between them. The V gene's germline CDR1 is WSHSY and CDR2 SAAADI. The CDR3 region is CASSEYTNTEAFF. The CDR3 DNA reads as TGCGCCAGCAGTGAGTACACGAACACTGAAGCTTTCTTT.

V is TRBV25-1 and J is TRBJ1-6, with D possibly TRBD1 on 5 matching bases. Germline CDR1 reads MGHDK; CDR2 reads SYGVNS. With 6 bases removed from V and 5 bases from J, the gap between germline ends came to 14 bases. The CDR3 contains 15 residues. The DNA for the CDR3 is TGTGCCAGCAGCTGGGGCCGGTTCGATAATTCACCCCTCCACTTT. Translation gives CASSWGRFDNSPLHF.

The CDR3, as DNA: TGTGCCAGCAGTTTAGGAGGGCTTAGCAATCAGCCCCAGCATTTT. Translation gives CASSLGGLSNQPQHF. The gene calls are TRBV28 and TRBJ1-5; no firm D call. Germline V gene lookup returns CDR1 MDHEN and CDR2 SYDVKM. V was shortened by 2 bases and J by 0 bases, with 8 bases between the two germline ends. There are 15 residues in the CDR3.

This clonotype was counted ten times or more. V gene TRBV15 combines with J gene TRBJ1-2; TRBD1 aligns across 9 bases. The CDR3 contains 13 residues. Germline CDR1 reads LNHNV; CDR2 reads YYDKDF (reference sequence). The ends lost 4 bases at V and 8 bases at J; junction bases unmatched: 5. CDR3 sequence (DNA): TGTGCCACCAGCAATAACAGGGGGCTGGGCTACACCTTC. This gives the protein CATSNNRGLGYTF.

This chain connects TRBV19 to TRBJ1-5, with D maybe TRBD1 (5 bases). V gave up 5 bases and J gave up 4 bases, with 15 bases separating them. CDR1 and CDR2 (germline): LNHDA, SQIVND (reference sequence). There are 15 residues in the CDR3. CDR3 sequence reads: CASSPTGAANQPQHF. The CDR3 nucleotides read TGTGCCAGTAGTCCGACTGGGGCAGCTAATCAGCCCCAGCATTTT.

The chain joins TRBV20-1 to TRBJ2-2; possibly TRBD2 for D (7 bases). The V end lost 5 bases, the J end lost 11 bases, and 18 bases lay between the germline ends. CDR1 DFQATT and CDR2 SNEGSKA come from the germline V gene (reference sequence). This CDR3 comprises 13 residues. The CDR3 sequence: CSAGGGRYYELFF. DNA for the CDR3: TGCAGTGCTGGGGGGGGGCGCTATTACGAGCTGTTTTTT.

This clonotype has more than one count but fewer than ten. The chain joins TRBV7-9 to TRBJ1-5; a weak D match, TRBD1 (5 bases). Germline-derived CDR1 and CDR2 are SEHNR and FQNEAQ (reference sequence). Trimming took 6 bases from V and 2 from J, leaving 14 bases between them. The CDR3 is made up of 15 amino acids. In DNA, the CDR3 is TGTGCCAGCAGGCGCGGGGCGGGGGGCAATCAGCCCCAGCATTTT. This codes for CASRRGAGGNQPQHF.

A remark on this clonotype: This CDR3 fails to terminate in the conserved phenylalanine or tryptophan, so it likely reflects a read error. The chain recombines TRBV10-3 with TRBJ1-2, with unresolved D. Germline values: CDR1 ENHRY, CDR2 SYGVKD. Trimming cost V 3 bases and J 8 bases, with 7 bases left between them. This CDR3 has 11 amino acids. CDR3 residues: CAISDGAGYTL. The CDR3 nucleotides read TGTGCCATCAGTGACGGCGCGGGCTACACCCTC.

This clonotype was detected ten times or more. The chain has TRBV14 and TRBJ1-1, with D uncertain. Germline CDR1 reads SGHDN; CDR2 reads FVKESK. The CDR3 loop spans 11 amino acids. The V end lost 1 base, the J end lost 11 bases, and 8 bases lay between the germline ends. In DNA, the CDR3 is TGTGCCAGCAGCCAAGGTCTATTGGCTTTCTTT. It codes for CASSQGLLAFF.

This clonotype occurred many times. The chain couples TRBV7-2 to TRBJ2-5; TRBD2 matches 9 bases. Trimming took 5 bases from V and 4 from J; bases not matched to a gene: 8. The CDR3 loop spans 15 amino acids. Germline V gives CDR1 SGHTA, CDR2 FQGNSA. The CDR3 nucleotides read TGTGCCAGCAGCCCAGTAGCGGGAGAAGGAGAGACCCAGTACTTC. It codes for CASSPVAGEGETQYF.

The chain couples TRBV9 to TRBJ2-5, with D perhaps given as TRBD1 or TRBD2 (6 bases each). V gave up 4 bases and J gave up 5 bases, with 27 bases separating them. In germline, CDR1 is SGDLS, CDR2 YYNGEE. The CDR3 has 18 residues. The CDR3 DNA follows: TGTGCCAGCAGCCCTCGGCTGTCGGGGGCAGGGGCAATGGAGACCCAGTACTTC. Amino acids: CASSPRLSGAGAMETQYF.

V and J are TRBV24-1 and TRBJ2-7; 7 bases map to TRBD2. With 8 bases clipped from V and 3 bases from J, the junction kept 6 bases outside the gene matches. The CDR3 runs 13 residues. The germline gives CDR1 KGHDR, CDR2 SFDVKD. The CDR3 region has the DNA TGTGCCACCACCCGGGGGGACCTCTACGAGCAGTACTTC. Residues: CATTRGDLYEQYF.

This clonotype came up many times. The chain links TRBV20-1 to TRBJ1-1; maybe TRBD1 (5 bases). The CDR3 totals 14 residues. Germline V CDR1 and CDR2: DFQATT, SNEGSKA (reference sequence). The CDR3 reads CSARDGSMNTEAFF. CDR3 nucleotides: TGCAGCGCCCGGGACGGTTCGATGAACACTGAAGCTTTCTTT.

This clonotype was seen more than once but under ten times. The genes are TRBV12-3 or TRBV12-4 and TRBJ2-7, with D uncertain. Trimming pared 0 bases from V and 0 bases from J, leaving 9 bases between. The CDR3 is 15 amino acids. CDR3 loop: CASSLATLSSYEQYF. The CDR3 DNA is TGTGCCAGCAGTTTAGCCACCCTCAGCTCCTACGAGCAGTACTTC.

DNA of the CDR3: TGTGCCAGCTATACCGGGACAGGGGTCACCGGGGAGCTGTTTTTT. This encodes CASYTGTGVTGELFF. This chain joins TRBV6-6 and TRBJ2-2; 10 nucleotides agree with TRBD1. Germline assignment: CDR1 MNHNY and CDR2 SVGAGI (reference sequence). V lost 8 bases, J lost 4 bases, and 7 bases stayed unmatched. CDR3 length: 15 amino acids.

The chain combines TRBV10-3 with TRBJ1-2, with D hard to call. CDR3 size: 14 residues. CDR1 is ENHRY and CDR2 is SYGVKD in the germline V gene. V lost 10 bases and J 2 bases, leaving 17 bases between the germline ends. CDR3 region: CATRTDGTNYGYTF. CDR3 nucleotides: TGTGCCACCAGGACGGACGGAACAAACTATGGCTACACCTTC.

The chain is built from TRBV5-5 and TRBJ2-2, with D perhaps matching TRBD2 (5 bases). The CDR3 runs 12 residues. V gave up 6 bases and J gave up 8 bases, with 11 bases separating them. Germline loops: CDR1 SGHKS, CDR2 YYEKEE (reference sequence). In DNA form, the CDR3 reads TGTGCCAGCATGGAGGCTTTGGGGGAGCTGTTTTTT. Its translation is CASMEALGELFF.

This sequence joins TRBV20-1 and TRBJ2-7; the match to TRBD1 covers 7 bases. The CDR3 has 14 amino acids. Germline V CDR1 and CDR2: DFQATT, SNEGSKA (reference sequence). The junction had 9 bases not matched to a gene; V was cut back by 3 bases and J by 4 bases. The CDR3 coding sequence is TGCAGTGCTAGTCAGACAGGGTCACAGTACGAGCAGTACTTC. Encoded protein: CSASQTGSQYEQYF.

In its sample, this clonotype was seen a few times. This chain connects TRBV28 to TRBJ1-2, with D perhaps TRBD1 (5 bases). V lost 6 bases, J lost 4 bases, and 12 bases lay in between. The germline gives CDR1 MDHEN, CDR2 SYDVKM. The CDR3 consists of 13 residues. The CDR3 nucleotides are TGTGCCAGCAGACTGGGGCAGATCTATGGCTACACCTTC. It yields the protein CASRLGQIYGYTF.

The chain employs TRBV29-1 and TRBJ1-6; 8 bases are shared with TRBD1. The germline gives CDR1 SQVTM, CDR2 ANQGSEA. The junction had 3 bases not matched to a gene; V was cut back by 3 bases and J by 5 bases. CDR3 length: 14 residues. For the CDR3, the DNA is TGCAGCGTTGAGGCAGGGGGCAATAATTCACCCCTCCACTTT. Translation: CSVEAGGNNSPLHF.

This sequence joins TRBV11-1 and TRBJ2-5; perhaps D is TRBD1 or TRBD2 (5 bases each). CDR1 is SGHAT and CDR2 is FQDESV in the germline V gene (reference sequence). The CDR3 has 15 amino acids. V was pared by 5 bases and J by 2 bases, with 15 bases between. As DNA, the CDR3 is TGTGCCAGCAGCCCAACCGGGACGGAACAAGAGACCCAGTACTTC. Amino acid sequence: CASSPTGTEQETQYF.

The V gene is TRBV7-6, the J gene TRBJ2-3, with TRBD1 identical over 9 bases. CDR1 is SGHVS, CDR2 FNYEAQ, per germline. The CDR3 spans 15 residues. The junction had 6 bases not matched to a gene; V was cut back by 4 bases and J by 4 bases. CDR3 nucleotide sequence: TGTGCCAGCAGCTGGGAGACAGGGGGGGCAGATACGCAGTATTTT. Its translation: CASSWETGGADTQYF.

The chain is built from TRBV2 and TRBJ2-7, with TRBD2 identical over 9 bases. This CDR3 has 14 amino acids. The germline gives CDR1 SNHLY, CDR2 FYNNEI. V trimming: 9 bases; J trimming: 0 bases; junction bases outside the gene matches: 6. The CDR3 is CASNLAGSSYEQYF. CDR3 DNA: TGTGCCAGTAACCTAGCGGGAAGCTCCTACGAGCAGTACTTC.